This entry lists 21 T cell receptor beta chains sequenced from one sample in a study of control samples from healthy donors and cancer patients. Profiled with immunoSEQ multiplex PCR; TCRdb holds only in-frame clones, not every one. The table includes about 110,000 clones, approximately 84% detected once. The specimen sequenced was blood. The receptor source for this set is a man aged 18 to 30 in good health.

This clone turned up a few times. This rearrangement joins TRBV3-1 (or the pseudogene TRBV3-2) to TRBJ1-1; maybe TRBD1 (6 bases). V was shortened by 0 bases and J by 4 bases, with 24 bases between the two germline ends. The CDR3 is 19 amino acids. Germline-derived CDR1 and CDR2 are LGHDT and YNNKEL (reference sequence). The CDR3 loop reads CASSQEHPFSQGPGTEAFF. In nucleotides, the CDR3 is TGTGCCAGCAGCCAAGAGCACCCATTCTCACAGGGACCGGGCACTGAAGCTTTCTTT.

The J gene is TRBJ1-6, the V gene TRBV4-1; tentatively, D is TRBD1 (6 bases). Looked up from germline, CDR1 is MGHRA and CDR2 is YSYEKL. The ends were cut back, 4 bases at V and 8 bases at J, with 15 bases in the middle. The CDR3 runs to 15 residues. The CDR3 region has the DNA TGCGCCAGCAGCCCTGACAGGATTTTAGATTCACCCCTCCACTTT. Translated, it gives CASSPDRILDSPLHF.

This clone was detected only once. The rearrangement uses TRBV2 and TRBJ2-4; D unclear. V was trimmed by 0 bases and J by 0 bases, leaving 9 bases between them. The germline gives CDR1 SNHLY, CDR2 FYNNEI. The CDR3 covers 16 residues. The chain's CDR3 is CASSEARLLAKNIQYF. The CDR3 DNA sequence: TGTGCCAGCAGTGAAGCGCGATTACTAGCCAAAAACATTCAGTACTTC.

This chain links TRBV30 with TRBJ1-1, with D perhaps TRBD1 (5 bases). CDR3 length: 10 residues. V lost 1 base to trimming and J lost 8 bases, with 5 bases between them. Germline values: CDR1 GTSNPN, CDR2 SVGIG (reference sequence). The CDR3 coding sequence is TGTGCCTGGAGTGGGACAGAAGCTTTCTTT. It translates to CAWSGTEAFF. The full variable domain, with the rest looked up from reference TRBV30 and TRBJ1-1, is SQTIHQWPATLVQPVGSPLSLECTVEGTSNPNLYWYRQAAGRGLQLLFYSVGIGQISSEVPQNLSASRPQDRQFILSSKKLLLSDSGFYLCAWSGTEAFFGQGTRLTVV.

This clone was observed a few times. The chain employs TRBV28 and TRBJ2-1, with a possible D match to TRBD2 (5 bases). This CDR3 spans 15 amino acids. Germline V lookup: CDR1 MDHEN, CDR2 SYDVKM. The ends were cut back, 1 base at V and 6 bases at J, with 13 bases in the middle. The CDR3 nucleotides read TGTGCCAGCAGTTTATCTTCCGGGGTGATCAATGAGCAGTTCTTC. The encoded protein is CASSLSSGVINEQFF.

The rearrangement links TRBV5-6 to TRBJ2-7; D ambiguous. The CDR3 has 14 residues. Germline CDR1 and CDR2: SGHDT and YYEEEE. V gave up 3 bases and J gave up 0 bases, with 10 bases separating them. CDR3 DNA: TGTGCCAGCAGCTCACCGACCGCCTCCTACGAGCAGTACTTC. Protein product: CASSSPTASYEQYF.

The chain has TRBV28 and TRBJ1-2; the match to TRBD1 covers 11 bases. The CDR3 loop spans 17 amino acids. V gave up 10 bases and J gave up 3 bases; unmatched junction bases: 16. CDR1 MDHEN and CDR2 SYDVKM come from the germline V gene. The CDR3 DNA sequence: TGTGCCACCCAAACCCGGGACAGGGGGTATCGGCACTATGGCTACACCTTC. Its protein is CATQTRDRGYRHYGYTF.

This chain connects TRBV5-1 to TRBJ1-6; TRBD1 might be the D (5 bases). V was cut by 0 bases and J by 9 bases, with 7 bases left in between. Germline values: CDR1 SGHRS, CDR2 YFSETQ. CDR3 length: 13 residues. CDR3 loop: CASSLAGFSPLHF. The CDR3 region has the DNA TGCGCCAGCAGCTTGGCAGGGTTTTCACCCCTCCACTTT.

This clone was observed a single time. This chain links TRBV5-1 with TRBJ2-1; D unresolved. CDR1 is SGHRS, CDR2 YFSETQ, per germline. There are 13 residues in the CDR3. V lost 4 bases and J lost 2, with 7 bases in between. In nucleotides, the CDR3 is TGCGCCAGCAGCCTAGGGACCTACAATGAGCAGTTCTTC. Protein sequence: CASSLGTYNEQFF.

CDR3 sequence (DNA): TGTGCCAGCACCCAGGGGCTTGAAGCTTTCTTT. It yields the protein CASTQGLEAFF. V usage is TRBV6-5 and J usage is TRBJ1-1; D may be TRBD1 (6 bases). The V end lost 7 bases, the J end lost 7 bases, and 10 bases lay between the germline ends. The CDR3 has 11 residues. The germline CDR1 and CDR2 sequences are MNHEY and SVGAGI.

The V call is TRBV7-2, the J call TRBJ1-3; no definite D call. Trimming stripped 3 bases from V and 0 bases from J, with 9 bases between. Germline V CDR1 and CDR2: SGHTA, FQGNSA. The CDR3 has 15 amino acids. CDR3 sequence: CASSLGTSSGNTIYF. For the CDR3, the DNA is TGTGCCAGCAGCTTGGGCACGAGCTCTGGAAACACCATATATTTT.

The V call is TRBV2, the J call TRBJ1-1; no definite D call. The CDR3 covers 13 residues. The V end lost 8 bases, the J end lost 5 bases, and 15 bases lay between the germline ends. CDR1 is SNHLY, CDR2 FYNNEI, per germline. CDR3 region: CASRPVDRTEAFF. The CDR3 nucleotides are TGTGCCAGCCGGCCGGTGGATCGGACTGAAGCTTTCTTT.

In its sample, this clone was seen once. The CDR3 nucleotides read TGTGCCAGCAGACCAACCTTGGACACAGGGTTAGGTGGCTACACCTTC. As protein: CASRPTLDTGLGGYTF. The chain links TRBV28 to TRBJ1-2, with a weak D call TRBD1 (6 bases). V was pared by 6 bases and J by 7 bases, with 24 bases between. From germline, CDR1 is MDHEN and CDR2 SYDVKM. This CDR3 contains 16 residues.

Only one count was recorded for this clone. V gene TRBV4-1 combines with J gene TRBJ2-1, with D uncertain. Per the germline V gene, CDR1 is MGHRA and CDR2 is YSYEKL. The length of the CDR3 is 14 residues. The ends were cut back, 8 bases at V and 8 bases at J, with 19 bases in the middle. This CDR3 reads CASSQGSGIHEQFF. CDR3 sequence (DNA): TGCGCCAGCTCACAAGGATCGGGCATACATGAGCAGTTCTTC.

The gene calls are TRBV10-3 and TRBJ2-1, with TRBD2 identical over 10 bases. Germline CDR1 is ENHRY and CDR2 is SYGVKD. The CDR3 spans 15 residues. Losses at the gene ends were 3 bases for V and 4 bases for J; bases not matched to a gene: 3. DNA for the CDR3: TGTGCCATCAGTGAACTAGCGGGGTCGTACAATGAGCAGTTCTTC. Its protein is CAISELAGSYNEQFF.

The rearrangement joins TRBV7-2 to TRBJ1-3; no definite D call. The CDR3 runs to 13 residues. Trimming cost V 5 bases and J 10 bases, with 15 bases left between them. Germline V lookup: CDR1 SGHTA, CDR2 FQGNSA. The CDR3, as DNA: TGTGCCAGCAGCCCCGGGCCGGAGAATACCATATATTTT. Protein: CASSPGPENTIYF.

The CDR3 region is CASSLGVERVVPYNEQFF. In nucleotides, the CDR3 is TGTGCCAGCAGCTTAGGTGTTGAACGGGTCGTGCCCTACAATGAGCAGTTCTTC. The chain employs TRBV7-8 and TRBJ2-1; D remains unclear. The germline gives CDR1 SGHVS, CDR2 FQNEAQ. V was shortened by 1 base and J by 2 bases, with 18 bases between the two germline ends. The CDR3 consists of 18 residues.

The chain is built from TRBV24-1 and TRBJ2-1; D unresolved. This CDR3 has 14 amino acids. CDR1 is KGHDR and CDR2 is SFDVKD in the germline V gene. V lost 7 bases and J lost 0, with 9 bases in between. CDR3 protein: CATSRRSSYNEQFF. DNA of the CDR3: TGTGCCACCAGCCGACGAAGCTCCTACAATGAGCAGTTCTTC.

The chain carries TRBV28 and TRBJ1-5; D unclear. Germline CDR1 is MDHEN and CDR2 is SYDVKM. The CDR3 sequence is 18 residues long. Between the trimmed V and J ends, which lost 5 bases and 6 bases, there was a span of 26 bases. CDR3 sequence: CASSQPPPNSYGFQPQHF. Written as DNA, the CDR3 is TGTGCCAGCAGTCAACCACCCCCAAACAGTTATGGGTTTCAGCCCCAGCATTTT.

This clone showed up many times. V usage is TRBV6-6 and J usage is TRBJ2-1; D is unclear. Per the germline V gene, CDR1 is MNHNY and CDR2 is SVGAGI (reference sequence). The CDR3 loop spans 11 amino acids. Trimming shortened V by 5 bases and J by 6 bases, and 5 bases separated the two germline ends. In DNA, the CDR3 is TGTGCCAGCAGTCCCCTCAATGAGCAGTTCTTC. Translated: CASSPLNEQFF.

The chain carries TRBV14 and TRBJ2-2; 7 nucleotides line up with TRBD2. CDR1 and CDR2 (germline): SGHDN, FVKESK. The CDR3 covers 15 residues. The V gene end was trimmed by 2 bases and the J gene end by 6 bases; junction bases not matched to a gene: 6. The CDR3 here is CASSQRGVKAGELFF. The CDR3 nucleotides are TGTGCCAGCAGCCAACGGGGGGTTAAGGCCGGGGAGCTGTTTTTT.